The rows below give T cell receptor beta chains drawn from one sample of a study of response to subunit inactivated influenza vaccine. TCRdb passed the RT-PCR reads through MiXCR, listing each CDR3 protein once. The table has about 480,000 distinct CDR3 sequences, around 25% seen once; the top ten hold under 2.5%. Sequencing was performed on CD4+ T cells sorted from PBMCs, taken 4 to 6 days after vaccination. These receptors came from a man aged 50 to 60 who received an inactivated influenza vaccine. CDR3s include the opening cysteine and the closing phenylalanine or tryptophan. The order of the fields is D gene, CDR3 length, clone size, J gene, V gene, CDR3 protein, CDR3 DNA. D genes are given only for firm matches. Size values are once, few and many counts, or a class for expanded clones, and some rows have none.

d_call: .
cdr3_length: 11
clone_size: .
j_call: TRBJ1-6
v_call: TRBV28
cdr3_aa: CASSHPGPLHF
cdr3_nt: TGTGCCAGCAGCCACCCGGGCCCCCTCCACTTT

d_call: .
cdr3_length: 17
clone_size: once
j_call: TRBJ2-3
v_call: TRBV25-1
cdr3_aa: CASSEFLATGSADTQYF
cdr3_nt: TGTGCCAGCAGTGAATTCCTGGCGACAGGCTCCGCAGATACGCAGTATTTT

d_call: .
cdr3_length: 15
clone_size: .
j_call: TRBJ2-3
v_call: TRBV5-1
cdr3_aa: CASSPEPGSTDTQYF
cdr3_nt: TGCGCCAGCAGCCCCGAACCGGGAAGCACAGATACGCAGTATTTT

d_call: .
cdr3_length: 14
clone_size: once
j_call: TRBJ2-3
v_call: TRBV6-2/TRBV6-3
cdr3_aa: CASSTGHGADTQYF
cdr3_nt: TGTGCCAGCAGCACGGGGCATGGGGCAGATACGCAGTATTTT

d_call: .
cdr3_length: 13
clone_size: .
j_call: TRBJ2-4
v_call: TRBV20-1
cdr3_aa: CSAAAGAKNIQYF
cdr3_nt: TGCAGTGCAGCAGCAGGGGCCAAAAACATTCAGTACTTC

d_call: .
cdr3_length: 15
clone_size: .
j_call: TRBJ1-5
v_call: TRBV28
cdr3_aa: CASSLQVYSNQPQHF
cdr3_nt: TGTGCCAGCAGTTTACAGGTATATAGCAATCAGCCCCAGCATTTT

d_call: .
cdr3_length: 14
clone_size: .
j_call: TRBJ2-7
v_call: TRBV5-6
cdr3_aa: CASSFRGGTYEQYF
cdr3_nt: TGTGCCAGCAGCTTCCGTGGGGGAACCTACGAGCAGTACTTC

d_call: TRBD1
cdr3_length: 9
clone_size: few
j_call: TRBJ1-2
v_call: TRBV20-1
cdr3_aa: CMDREGYTF
cdr3_nt: TGCATGGACAGGGAAGGCTACACCTTC

d_call: TRBD2
cdr3_length: 18
clone_size: few
j_call: TRBJ2-1
v_call: TRBV9
cdr3_aa: CASSVEGAGIPSYNEQFF
cdr3_nt: TGTGCCAGCAGCGTAGAGGGAGCGGGGATCCCCTCCTACAATGAGCAGTTCTTC

d_call: TRBD1
cdr3_length: 14
clone_size: few
j_call: TRBJ2-1
v_call: TRBV5-1
cdr3_aa: CASSLDRDRGGQFF
cdr3_nt: TGCGCCAGCAGCTTGGACCGAGACAGGGGCGGGCAGTTCTTC

d_call: .
cdr3_length: 13
clone_size: few
j_call: TRBJ2-7
v_call: TRBV7-2
cdr3_aa: CASSLARQTEQYF
cdr3_nt: TGTGCCAGCAGCTTAGCGCGGCAGACAGAGCAGTACTTC

d_call: .
cdr3_length: 13
clone_size: .
j_call: TRBJ1-1
v_call: TRBV27
cdr3_aa: CASSGDWGTEAFF
cdr3_nt: TGTGCCAGCAGTGGGGACTGGGGAACTGAAGCTTTCTTT

d_call: .
cdr3_length: 15
clone_size: .
j_call: TRBJ1-6
v_call: TRBV5-1
cdr3_aa: CASSLGTHSNSPLHF
cdr3_nt: TGCGCCAGCAGCTTGGGGACACACTCAAATTCACCCCTCCACTTT

d_call: TRBD2
cdr3_length: 16
clone_size: .
j_call: TRBJ2-2
v_call: TRBV6-2/TRBV6-3
cdr3_aa: CASSQQRGGPAGELFF
cdr3_nt: TGTGCCAGCAGTCAACAGCGGGGGGGCCCAGCCGGGGAGCTGTTTTTT

d_call: .
cdr3_length: 14
clone_size: few
j_call: TRBJ2-7
v_call: TRBV29-1
cdr3_aa: CSVGEFLDSYEQYF
cdr3_nt: TGCAGCGTTGGGGAGTTTCTTGACTCCTACGAGCAGTACTTC

d_call: TRBD1
cdr3_length: 15
clone_size: .
j_call: TRBJ2-5
v_call: TRBV5-1
cdr3_aa: CASSLAGTGIETQYF
cdr3_nt: TGCGCCAGCAGCTTGGCCGGGACAGGGATTGAGACCCAGTACTTC

d_call: TRBD2
cdr3_length: 17
clone_size: few
j_call: TRBJ2-2
v_call: TRBV9
cdr3_aa: CASSPGGSGTNTGELFF
cdr3_nt: TGTGCCAGCAGCCCCGGAGGTAGCGGGACCAACACCGGGGAGCTGTTTTTT

d_call: TRBD1
cdr3_length: 16
clone_size: .
j_call: TRBJ1-6
v_call: TRBV7-6
cdr3_aa: CASSSRQGEYNSPLHF
cdr3_nt: TGTGCCAGCAGCTCACGACAGGGGGAGTATAATTCACCCCTCCACTTT

d_call: TRBD2
cdr3_length: 15
clone_size: .
j_call: TRBJ2-2
v_call: TRBV6-1
cdr3_aa: CASRNGRANTGELFF
cdr3_nt: TGTGCCAGCAGGAATGGGAGGGCGAACACCGGGGAGCTGTTTTTT

d_call: .
cdr3_length: 15
clone_size: .
j_call: TRBJ2-3
v_call: TRBV20-1
cdr3_aa: CSASNSGDISDTQYF
cdr3_nt: TGCAGTGCTAGCAACAGCGGGGACATTTCTGATACGCAGTATTTT

d_call: .
cdr3_length: 13
clone_size: .
j_call: TRBJ1-2
v_call: TRBV6-5
cdr3_aa: CASSYEAAYGYTF
cdr3_nt: TGTGCCAGCAGTTACGAGGCGGCTTATGGCTACACCTTC

d_call: .
cdr3_length: 14
clone_size: few
j_call: TRBJ1-2
v_call: TRBV7-9
cdr3_aa: CASFPAGARLGYTF
cdr3_nt: TGTGCCAGCTTTCCCGCGGGGGCGCGTTTAGGCTACACCTTC